Listed below are T cell receptor beta chains from one sample, sequenced in a study of blood T cell repertoires in COVID-19. The table came from immunoSEQ multiplex PCR; TCRdb's copy has only in-frame clones and leaves some out. The repertoire holds some 28,000 clones, with 70% to 90% as singletons. Input material: peripheral blood. These receptor sequences come from a human donor in a cohort sampled during active COVID-19. The CDR3 runs from the conserved cysteine through the conserved F or W. Each record gives: J gene, V gene, clone size, CDR3 length, D gene, CDR3 DNA, CDR3 protein. The D gene is left open where the match is weak. Not all rows give a size; the values are once, few, many and, for expanded clones, a class.

TRBJ1-4 | TRBV3-1/TRBV3-2 | once | 18 | NA | TGTGCCAGCAGCCAAGTTCAGGGGATAAGTATCACTAATGAAAAACTGTTTTTT | CASSQVQGISITNEKLFF
TRBJ2-7 | TRBV7-9 | NA | 15 | TRBD2 | TGTGCCAGCAGCATAAGGACTAGCGGGTTCTACGAGCAGTACTTC | CASSIRTSGFYEQYF
TRBJ2-5 | TRBV5-1 | NA | 15 | NA | TGCGCCAGCAGCTTGGTTTCCGGGGAACAAGAGACCCAGTACTTC | CASSLVSGEQETQYF
TRBJ1-1 | TRBV5-1 | once | 13 | NA | TGCGCCAGCAGCCAGGATTTAGGGAGAGTAGCTTTCTTT | CASSQDLGRVAFF
TRBJ1-1 | TRBV10-3 | NA | 15 | NA | TGTGCCATCAGTGAGAATACAGGGCGGTACACTGAAGCTTTCTTT | CAISENTGRYTEAFF
TRBJ1-2 | TRBV19 | NA | 15 | NA | TGTGCCAGTAGTATTTACAGCTACTCTAACTATGGCTACACCTTC | CASSIYSYSNYGYTF
TRBJ1-6 | TRBV3-1/TRBV3-2 | NA | 14 | NA | TGTGCCAGCAGCCAATTACTTAGAAATTCACCCCTCCACTTT | CASSQLLRNSPLHF
TRBJ2-1 | TRBV11-2 | NA | 16 | TRBD2 | TGTGCCAGCACCGGGGGGGGAGCGGGGTCCTACAATGAGCAGTTCTTC | CASTGGGAGSYNEQFF
TRBJ1-6 | TRBV5-1 | NA | 14 | NA | TGCGCCAGCAGCTTGGGACAGGCCGATTCACCCCTCCACTTT | CASSLGQADSPLHF
TRBJ2-1 | TRBV6-6 | once | 15 | TRBD2 | TGTGCCAGCATCGGTAGCGGGAGCTCCTACAATGAGCAGTTCTTC | CASIGSGSSYNEQFF
TRBJ1-2 | TRBV5-6 | NA | 14 | NA | TGTGCCAGCAGCTTGGTACAGCCGCCGTATGGCTACACCTTC | CASSLVQPPYGYTF
TRBJ1-1 | TRBV3-1/TRBV3-2 | once | 16 | TRBD1 | TGTGCCAGCAGCCAAGAAGGGACAGGGAAGTTACCTGAAGCTTTCTTT | CASSQEGTGKLPEAFF
TRBJ1-4 | TRBV2 | NA | 15 | NA | TGTGCCAGCAGTGAAGGGGGGGCAACTAATGAAAAACTGTTTTTT | CASSEGGATNEKLFF
TRBJ2-3 | TRBV4-1 | NA | 17 | NA | TGCGCCAGCAGAAGACAGGGAGGTCCCCTTAAAACAGATACGCAGTATTTT | CASRRQGGPLKTDTQYF
TRBJ1-2 | TRBV29-1 | NA | 15 | NA | TGCAGCGTTGAACCCCCCGGGTTCACGGACTATGGCTACACCTTC | CSVEPPGFTDYGYTF
TRBJ2-1 | TRBV29-1 | NA | 13 | NA | TGCAGCGTTGGTAGCGGCGCAATTCGTGAGCAGTTCTTC | CSVGSGAIREQFF
TRBJ1-5 | TRBV11-3 | NA | 17 | NA | TGTGCCAGCAGCTTATCTCCGGGGGGCAGGGTCGACCAGCCCCAGCATTTT | CASSLSPGGRVDQPQHF
TRBJ1-1 | TRBV19 | NA | 14 | TRBD1 | TGTGCCAGTAGTCTCGGACAGGCAAACACTGAAGCTTTCTTT | CASSLGQANTEAFF
TRBJ2-1 | TRBV9 | NA | 22 | TRBD2 | TGTGCCAGCAGCGTAGCGTCGGGGGTTGGTGCGGGAGGGCCTAGGGTCTACAATGAGCAGTTCTTC | CASSVASGVGAGGPRVYNEQFF
TRBJ1-4 | TRBV12-5 | NA | 15 | NA | TGTGCTAGTGGTTTCCTAGACAGGAGTAATGAAAAACTGTTTTTT | CASGFLDRSNEKLFF
TRBJ1-2 | TRBV5-8 | NA | 13 | NA | TGTGCCAGCAGCTTGGCGGCAGGGGAAGGCTACACCTTC | CASSLAAGEGYTF
TRBJ2-7 | TRBV27 | NA | 16 | TRBD2 | TGTGCCAGCACCAAATCGACTAGCGGGTACTCCTACGAGCAGTACTTC | CASTKSTSGYSYEQYF
TRBJ2-1 | TRBV10-3 | NA | 15 | TRBD2 | TGTGCCATCAATCGGTCTAGCGGGAGTCGCAATGAGCAGTTCTTC | CAINRSSGSRNEQFF
TRBJ2-6 | TRBV28 | NA | 20 | TRBD2 | TGTGCCAGCAGTTTAGATCCGGGACTAGCGGGAGTGGCTGGGGCCAACGTCCTGACTTTC | CASSLDPGLAGVAGANVLTF
TRBJ1-1 | TRBV7-9 | once | 16 | TRBD1 | TGTGCCAGCAGCCTAAAATTGGGTGCAGGGGGCGGTGAAGCTTTCTTT | CASSLKLGAGGGEAFF
TRBJ1-4 | TRBV2 | NA | 11 | NA | TGTGCCAGCACGGGAGGGAGTGAACTGTTTTTT | CASTGGSELFF
TRBJ2-7 | TRBV30 | NA | 12 | TRBD1 | TGTGCCTGGAAGGACAGGGGCTACGAGCAGTACTTC | CAWKDRGYEQYF
TRBJ1-3 | TRBV5-1 | NA | 14 | NA | TGCGCCAGCAGCTTGACCAGCTCTGGAAACACCATATATTTT | CASSLTSSGNTIYF
TRBJ2-7 | TRBV5-4 | NA | 15 | NA | TGTGCCAGCAGCTTGAGCGGGCTCACAGGGGACGAGCAGTACTTC | CASSLSGLTGDEQYF
TRBJ2-1 | TRBV10-1 | NA | 13 | NA | TGCGCCAGCGGAGAGAGCTCCTACAATGAGCAGTTCTTC | CASGESSYNEQFF
TRBJ2-2 | TRBV19 | few | 17 | TRBD2 | TGTGCCACCGCACCGGGACTAGCGGGAGTCGACACCGGGGAGCTGTTTTTT | CATAPGLAGVDTGELFF
TRBJ2-7 | TRBV14 | once | 13 | NA | TGTGCCAGCAGCCCGTCGCGGGCGCCCAAGCAGTACTTC | CASSPSRAPKQYF
TRBJ2-3 | TRBV5-8 | NA | 13 | TRBD1 | TGTGCCAGCAGCCCTACAGGGGTAGATACGCAGTATTTT | CASSPTGVDTQYF
TRBJ1-4 | TRBV19 | NA | 15 | TRBD1 | TGTGCCAGTAGTATGATGGGACAGAATAATGAAAAACTGTTTTTT | CASSMMGQNNEKLFF
TRBJ1-2 | TRBV27 | NA | 15 | TRBD1 | TGTGCCAGCCACTCTCCGGGACAGGGGGCAAAAGGCTACACCTTC | CASHSPGQGAKGYTF
TRBJ2-5 | TRBV10-3 | NA | 15 | NA | TGTGCCATCAGTGTAGGACTGTCAAGAACGGAGACCCAGTACTTC | CAISVGLSRTETQYF
TRBJ2-1 | TRBV2 | NA | 15 | NA | TGTGCCACCACGGATGGGGGCAGGCACTACAATGAGCAGTTCTTC | CATTDGGRHYNEQFF
TRBJ1-1 | TRBV6-1 | NA | 14 | NA | TGTGCCAGCAGTGAGGTGGGGCGTGGCACTGAAGCTTTCTTT | CASSEVGRGTEAFF
TRBJ2-7 | TRBV6-5 | NA | 15 | TRBD2 | TGTGCCAGCAGCCCCGAGATTAGCGGGTCGGTCGAGCAGTACTTC | CASSPEISGSVEQYF
TRBJ1-2 | TRBV5-6 | NA | 17 | NA | TGTGCCAGCAGCTTGCAGGGGCCAAGTTTAATTAACTATGGCTACACCTTC | CASSLQGPSLINYGYTF
TRBJ2-5 | TRBV30 | NA | 16 | TRBD2 | TGTGCCTGGAGTTTCGGGAGGGGAAATGTGTGGGAGACCCAGTACTTC | CAWSFGRGNVWETQYF
TRBJ1-2 | TRBV5-1 | NA | 15 | TRBD1 | TGCGCCAGCAGCCCGGGACAGGCCACAGGCTATGGCTACACCTTC | CASSPGQATGYGYTF
TRBJ2-7 | TRBV3-1/TRBV3-2 | once | 15 | TRBD1 | TGTGCCAGCAGCCAAGTTCCAGGGGGCCTCTACGAGCAGTACTTC | CASSQVPGGLYEQYF
TRBJ2-1 | TRBV24-1 | NA | 16 | TRBD2 | TGTGCCACCAGTGATTCAGGGTTAGCGGGAGCGGGTGAGCAGTTCTTC | CATSDSGLAGAGEQFF
TRBJ2-3 | TRBV18 | NA | 15 | TRBD2 | TGTGCCAGCTCAAAGGGACTAGCGGCTCCAGATACGCAGTATTTT | CASSKGLAAPDTQYF
TRBJ2-7 | TRBV6-5 | NA | 14 | NA | TGTGCCAGCAGCGCACAATCAGGAACCAACGAGCAGTACTTC | CASSAQSGTNEQYF
TRBJ1-5 | TRBV27 | NA | 15 | TRBD1 | TGTGCCAGCCGACTAGGGGGCTCTGGCAATCAGCCCCAGCATTTT | CASRLGGSGNQPQHF
TRBJ2-5 | TRBV18 | NA | 16 | TRBD2 | TGTGCCAGCTCACCAACCCTAGCGGGCTCCCAAGAGACCCAGTACTTC | CASSPTLAGSQETQYF
TRBJ2-7 | TRBV3-1/TRBV3-2 | NA | 17 | TRBD2 | TGTGCCAGCAGCCAAAGGACTAGCGGGGGGGAACCCTACGAGCAGTACTTC | CASSQRTSGGEPYEQYF
TRBJ2-1 | TRBV18 | NA | 16 | TRBD2 | TGTGCCAGCTCACCACTTAGCGGGAGCTCCTACAATGAGCAGTTCTTC | CASSPLSGSSYNEQFF
TRBJ2-1 | TRBV4-1 | NA | 18 | TRBD2 | TGCGCCAGCAGCCAAGCCTTGGGACTAGAGCGGATATACAATGAGCAGTTCTTC | CASSQALGLERIYNEQFF